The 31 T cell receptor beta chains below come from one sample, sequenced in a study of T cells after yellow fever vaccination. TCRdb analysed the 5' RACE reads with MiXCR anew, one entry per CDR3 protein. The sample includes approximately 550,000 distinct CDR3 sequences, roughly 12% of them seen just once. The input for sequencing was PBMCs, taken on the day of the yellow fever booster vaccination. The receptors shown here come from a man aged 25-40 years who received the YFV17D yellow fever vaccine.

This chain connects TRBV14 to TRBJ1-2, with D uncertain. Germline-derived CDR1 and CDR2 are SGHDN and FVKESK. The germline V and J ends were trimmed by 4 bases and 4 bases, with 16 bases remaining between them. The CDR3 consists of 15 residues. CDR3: CASSPPLGIFYGYTF. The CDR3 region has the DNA TGTGCCAGCAGCCCACCCTTGGGTATCTTCTATGGCTACACCTTC.

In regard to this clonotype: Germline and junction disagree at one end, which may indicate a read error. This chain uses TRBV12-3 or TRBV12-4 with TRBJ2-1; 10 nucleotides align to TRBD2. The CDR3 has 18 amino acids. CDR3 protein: CAISLGLAGEGPYNEQFF. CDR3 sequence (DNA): TGTGCCATCAGTTTGGGGCTAGCGGGAGAAGGACCCTACAATGAGCAGTTCTTC.

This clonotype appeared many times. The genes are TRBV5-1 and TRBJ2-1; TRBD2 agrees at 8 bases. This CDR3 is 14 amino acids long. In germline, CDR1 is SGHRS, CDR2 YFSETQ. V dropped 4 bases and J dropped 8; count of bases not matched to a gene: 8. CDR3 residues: CASSIPGGGDEQFF. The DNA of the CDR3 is TGCGCCAGCAGCATCCCCGGGGGGGGCGATGAGCAGTTCTTC.

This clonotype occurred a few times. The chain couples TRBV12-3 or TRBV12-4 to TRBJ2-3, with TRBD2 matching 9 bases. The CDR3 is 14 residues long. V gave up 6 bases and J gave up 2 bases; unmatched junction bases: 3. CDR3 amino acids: CASRLAGNTDTQYF. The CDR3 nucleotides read TGTGCCAGCAGGCTAGCGGGGAACACAGATACGCAGTATTTT.

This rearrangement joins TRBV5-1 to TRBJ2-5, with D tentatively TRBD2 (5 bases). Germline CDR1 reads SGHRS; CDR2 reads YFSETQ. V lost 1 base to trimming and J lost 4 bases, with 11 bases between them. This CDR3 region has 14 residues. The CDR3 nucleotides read TGCGCCAGCAGCTTGAGAGGGTTGGGAGAGACCCAGTACTTC. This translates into CASSLRGLGETQYF.

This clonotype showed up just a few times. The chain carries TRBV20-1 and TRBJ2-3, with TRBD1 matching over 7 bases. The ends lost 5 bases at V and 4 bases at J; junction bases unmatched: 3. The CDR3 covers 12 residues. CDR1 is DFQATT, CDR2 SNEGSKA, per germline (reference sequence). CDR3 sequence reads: CSAPTGSDTQYF. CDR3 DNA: TGCAGTGCTCCGACAGGGTCAGATACGCAGTATTTT.

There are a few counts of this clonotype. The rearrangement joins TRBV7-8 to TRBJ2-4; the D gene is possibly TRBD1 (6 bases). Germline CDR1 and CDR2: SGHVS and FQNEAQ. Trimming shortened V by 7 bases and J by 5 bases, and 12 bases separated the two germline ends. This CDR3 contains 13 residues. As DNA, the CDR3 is TGTGCCAGCAAACGGGACACTGAAAACATTCAGTACTTC. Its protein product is CASKRDTENIQYF.

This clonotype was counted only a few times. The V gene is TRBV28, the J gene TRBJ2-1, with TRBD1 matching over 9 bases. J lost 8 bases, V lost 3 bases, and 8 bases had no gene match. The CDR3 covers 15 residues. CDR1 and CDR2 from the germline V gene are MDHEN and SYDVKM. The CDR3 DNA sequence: TGTGCCAGCAGTTTCGCGGGGACAGGGCTGGATGAGCAGTTCTTC. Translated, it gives CASSFAGTGLDEQFF.

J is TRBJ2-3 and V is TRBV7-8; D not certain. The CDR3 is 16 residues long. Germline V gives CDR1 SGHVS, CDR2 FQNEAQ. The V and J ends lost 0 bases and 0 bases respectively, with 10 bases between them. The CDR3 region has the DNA TGTGCCAGCAGCTTAGCCTCCTACTCAAGCACAGATACGCAGTATTTT. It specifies CASSLASYSSTDTQYF.

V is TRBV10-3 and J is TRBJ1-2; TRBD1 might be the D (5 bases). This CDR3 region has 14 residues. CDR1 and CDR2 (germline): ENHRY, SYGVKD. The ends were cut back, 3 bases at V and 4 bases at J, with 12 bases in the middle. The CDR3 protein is CAISDRGTPYGYTF. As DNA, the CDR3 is TGTGCCATCAGTGATAGGGGAACCCCCTATGGCTACACCTTC.

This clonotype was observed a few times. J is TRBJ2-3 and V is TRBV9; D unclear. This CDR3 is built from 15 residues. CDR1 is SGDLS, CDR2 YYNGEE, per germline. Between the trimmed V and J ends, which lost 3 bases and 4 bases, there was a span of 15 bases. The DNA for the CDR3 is TGTGCCAGCAGCGCATCCCCCCTTCCGGCAGATACGCAGTATTTT. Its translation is CASSASPLPADTQYF.

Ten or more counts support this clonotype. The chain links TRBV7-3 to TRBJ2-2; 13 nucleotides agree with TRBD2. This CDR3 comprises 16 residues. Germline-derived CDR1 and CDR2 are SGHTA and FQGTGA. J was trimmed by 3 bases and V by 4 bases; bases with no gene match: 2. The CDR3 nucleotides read TGTGCCAGCAGCTCGGGACTAGCGGGATACACCGGGGAGCTGTTTTTT. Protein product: CASSSGLAGYTGELFF.

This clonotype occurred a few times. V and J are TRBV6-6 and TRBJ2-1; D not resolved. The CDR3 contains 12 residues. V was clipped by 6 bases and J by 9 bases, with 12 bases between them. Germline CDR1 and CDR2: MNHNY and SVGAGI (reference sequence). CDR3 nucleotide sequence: TGTGCCAGCAGATCTAGTCAGGTTGAGCAGTTCTTC. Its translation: CASRSSQVEQFF.

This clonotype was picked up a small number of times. The chain's CDR3 is CASSLDSFDGYTF. In DNA form, the CDR3 reads TGTGCCAGCAGCTTAGACTCCTTCGATGGCTACACCTTC. The V call is TRBV6-6, the J call TRBJ1-2; D unclear. Trimming shortened V by 6 bases and J by 6 bases, and 14 bases separated the two germline ends. The CDR3 is 13 amino acids. Germline CDR1 is MNHNY and CDR2 is SVGAGI (reference sequence).

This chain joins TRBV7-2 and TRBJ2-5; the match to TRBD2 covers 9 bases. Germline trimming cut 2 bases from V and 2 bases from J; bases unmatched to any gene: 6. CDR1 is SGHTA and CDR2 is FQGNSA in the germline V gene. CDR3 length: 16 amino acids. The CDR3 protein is CASSLSSLAGQETQYF. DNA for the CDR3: TGTGCCAGCAGCTTATCAAGTCTAGCGGGGCAAGAGACCCAGTACTTC. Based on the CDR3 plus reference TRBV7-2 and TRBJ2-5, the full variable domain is GAGVSQSPSNKVTEKGKDVELRCDPISGHTALYWYRQSLGQGLEFLIYFQGNSAPDKSGLPSDRFSAERTGGSVSTLTIQRTQQEDSAVYLCASSLSSLAGQETQYFGPGTRLLVL.

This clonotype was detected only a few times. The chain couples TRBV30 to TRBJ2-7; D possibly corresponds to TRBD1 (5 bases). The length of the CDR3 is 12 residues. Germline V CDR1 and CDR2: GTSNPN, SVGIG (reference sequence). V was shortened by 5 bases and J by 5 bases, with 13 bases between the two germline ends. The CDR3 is CAWGQQNNEQYF. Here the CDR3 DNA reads TGTGCCTGGGGACAACAGAACAACGAGCAGTACTTC.

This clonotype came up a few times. The DNA for the CDR3 is TGTGCCAGCAGTTACTCGAGCCGGGCCTACCGACAGGGCAATGAGCAGTTCTTC. It encodes CASSYSSRAYRQGNEQFF. The genes are TRBV6-2 or TRBV6-3 and TRBJ2-1, with 7 bases aligning to TRBD1. The J segment lost 6 bases and the V segment lost 0 bases, leaving 14 bases of the junction unmatched. The CDR3 length is 18 residues. CDR1 is MNHEY and CDR2 is SVGEGT in the germline V gene.

Written as DNA, the CDR3 is TGTGCCAGCAGTCGGGCTAGAGGAGAGACCCAGTACTTC. Protein product: CASSRARGETQYF. The chain employs TRBV27 and TRBJ2-5; D is unresolved. Germline values: CDR1 MNHEY, CDR2 SMNVEV (reference sequence). Trimming left V 5 bases short and J 4 bases short, with 11 bases between. This CDR3 has 13 amino acids.

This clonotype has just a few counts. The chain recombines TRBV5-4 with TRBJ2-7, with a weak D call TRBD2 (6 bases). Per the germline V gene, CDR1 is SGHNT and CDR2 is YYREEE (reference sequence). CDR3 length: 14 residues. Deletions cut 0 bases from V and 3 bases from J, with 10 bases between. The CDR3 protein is CASSLAGSLYEQYF. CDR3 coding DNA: TGTGCCAGCAGCTTGGCCGGGAGTCTCTACGAGCAGTACTTC.

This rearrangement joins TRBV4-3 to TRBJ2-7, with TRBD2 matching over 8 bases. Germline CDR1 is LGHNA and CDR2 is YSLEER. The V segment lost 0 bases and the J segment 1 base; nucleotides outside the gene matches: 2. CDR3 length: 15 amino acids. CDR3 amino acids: CASSQETSESYEQYF. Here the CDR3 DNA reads TGCGCCAGCAGCCAAGAGACTAGCGAGTCCTACGAGCAGTACTTC.

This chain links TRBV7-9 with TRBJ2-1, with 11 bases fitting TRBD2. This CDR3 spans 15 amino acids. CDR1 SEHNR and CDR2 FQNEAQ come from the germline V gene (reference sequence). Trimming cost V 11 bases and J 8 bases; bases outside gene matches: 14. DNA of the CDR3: TGTGCCGGAACCATCCGGCTAGCGGGAGGAGATGAGCAGTTCTTC. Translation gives CAGTIRLAGGDEQFF.

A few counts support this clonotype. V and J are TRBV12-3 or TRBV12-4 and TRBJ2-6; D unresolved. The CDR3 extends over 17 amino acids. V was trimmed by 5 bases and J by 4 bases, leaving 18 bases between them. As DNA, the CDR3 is TGTGCCAGCAGTCTGTCCCCGATTGTGTACGGGGCCAACGTCCTGACTTTC. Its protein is CASSLSPIVYGANVLTF.

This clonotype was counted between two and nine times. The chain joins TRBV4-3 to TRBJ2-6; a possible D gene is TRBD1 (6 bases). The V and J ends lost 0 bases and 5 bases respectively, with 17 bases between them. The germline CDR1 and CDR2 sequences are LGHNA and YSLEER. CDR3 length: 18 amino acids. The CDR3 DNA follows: TGCGCCAGCAGCCAAGAATCTAGTGTACAGGGAAGGGCCAACGTCCTGACTTTC. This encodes CASSQESSVQGRANVLTF.

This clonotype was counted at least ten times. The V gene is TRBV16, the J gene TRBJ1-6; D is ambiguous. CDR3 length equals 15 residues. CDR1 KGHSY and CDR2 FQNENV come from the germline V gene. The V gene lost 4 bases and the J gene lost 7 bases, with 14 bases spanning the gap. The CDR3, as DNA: TGTGCCAGCAGCCCCGCGGGCAGCCTCAATTCACCCCTCCACTTT. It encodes CASSPAGSLNSPLHF.

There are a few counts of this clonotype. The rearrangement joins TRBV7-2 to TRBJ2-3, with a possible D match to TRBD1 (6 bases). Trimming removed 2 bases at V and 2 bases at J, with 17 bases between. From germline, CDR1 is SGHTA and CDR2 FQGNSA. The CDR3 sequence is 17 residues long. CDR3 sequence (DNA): TGTGCCAGCAGCTTATCCGCCGGACGGGACAACACAGATACGCAGTATTTT. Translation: CASSLSAGRDNTDTQYF.

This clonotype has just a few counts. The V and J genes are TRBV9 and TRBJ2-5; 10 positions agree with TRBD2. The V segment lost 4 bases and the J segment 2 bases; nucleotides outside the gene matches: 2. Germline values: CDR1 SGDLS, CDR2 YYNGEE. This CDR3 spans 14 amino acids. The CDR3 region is CASSQREGQETQYF. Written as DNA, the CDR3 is TGTGCCAGCAGCCAGCGGGAGGGGCAAGAGACCCAGTACTTC.

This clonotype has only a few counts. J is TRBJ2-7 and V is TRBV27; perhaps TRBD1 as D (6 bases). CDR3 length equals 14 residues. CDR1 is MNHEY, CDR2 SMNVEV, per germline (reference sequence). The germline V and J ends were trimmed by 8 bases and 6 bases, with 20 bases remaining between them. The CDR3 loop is CASDLTGYSFEQYF. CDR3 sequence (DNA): TGTGCCAGCGATCTTACAGGGTATTCTTTCGAGCAGTACTTC.

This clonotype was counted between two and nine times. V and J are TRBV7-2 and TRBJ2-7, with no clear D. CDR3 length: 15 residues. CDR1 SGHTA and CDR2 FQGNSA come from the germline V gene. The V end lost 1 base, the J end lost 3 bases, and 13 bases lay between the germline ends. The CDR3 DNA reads TGTGCCAGCAGCTTAGGCGGAAAAAGTCGCTACGAGCAGTACTTC. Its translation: CASSLGGKSRYEQYF.

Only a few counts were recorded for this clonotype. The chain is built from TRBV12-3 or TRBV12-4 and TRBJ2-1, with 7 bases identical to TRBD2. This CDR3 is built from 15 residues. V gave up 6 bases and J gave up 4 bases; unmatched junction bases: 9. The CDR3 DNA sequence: TGTGCCAGCAGACTTACGGGAGGACCGTACAATGAGCAGTTCTTC. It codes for CASRLTGGPYNEQFF.

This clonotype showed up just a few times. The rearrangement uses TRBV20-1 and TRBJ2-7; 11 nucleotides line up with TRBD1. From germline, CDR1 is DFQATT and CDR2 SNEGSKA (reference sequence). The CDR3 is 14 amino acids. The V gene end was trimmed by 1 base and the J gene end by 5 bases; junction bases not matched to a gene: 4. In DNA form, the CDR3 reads TGCAGTGCTAGAGGTGGGACAGGGGGAGACGAGCAGTACTTC. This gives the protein CSARGGTGGDEQYF.

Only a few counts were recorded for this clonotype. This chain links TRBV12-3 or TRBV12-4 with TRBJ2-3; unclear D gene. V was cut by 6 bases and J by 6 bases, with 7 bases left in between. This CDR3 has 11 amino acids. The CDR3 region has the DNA TGTGCCAGCAGGATTAGGGATACGCAGTATTTT. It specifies CASRIRDTQYF.